The 32 T cell receptor beta chains in this list originate from one sample, sequenced in a study of patients and donors after allogeneic stem cell transplantation. MiXCR, run by TCRdb on the RT-PCR reads, gives a single entry per CDR3 protein. The table lists about 110,000 distinct CDR3 sequences, 35% of them singletons. Material for sequencing was blood, either unsorted or a sorted T cell fraction (not recorded which). The source is a human donor who was either an allogeneic HSCT recipient or a stem cell or donor lymphocyte infusion donor (not recorded which). It is not recorded whose cells these are; they may come from a transplant donor.

As DNA, the CDR3 is TGTGCCAGCAGCAGGGCTTTCTTT. Translation gives CASSRAFF. The chain has TRBV21-1 and TRBJ1-1. TRBV21-1 is classified as a pseudogene. The CDR3 extends over 8 amino acids.

In regard to this clonotype: One junction end does not reproduce the germline sequence, and a read error may be involved. The gene calls are TRBV5-1 and TRBJ1-2, with 8 bases that match TRBD1. CDR1 and CDR2 from the germline V gene are SGHRS and YFSETQ. The CDR3 covers 14 residues. Here the CDR3 reads CASSLGTGGYGYTF. The CDR3 nucleotides read TGTGCCAGCAGCTTGGGTACAGGGGGCTATGGCTACACCTTC. Complete variable domain (other parts from reference TRBV5-1 and TRBJ1-2): KAGVTQTPRYLIKTRGQQVTLSCSPISGHRSVSWYQQTPGQGLQFLFEYFSETQRNKGNFPGRFSGRQFSNSRSEMNVSTLELGDSALYLCASSLGTGGYGYTFGSGTRLTVV.

This clonotype was picked up many times. The chain recombines TRBV20-1 with TRBJ1-2; D gene uncertain. Germline V gene sequence: CDR1 DFQATT, CDR2 SNEGSKA (reference sequence). The CDR3 sequence is 13 residues long. The germline V and J ends were trimmed by 2 bases and 8 bases, with 15 bases remaining between them. The CDR3 region has the DNA TGCAGTGCTAGATCCGGGTCCCTAAGAGGCTACACCTTC. This gives the protein CSARSGSLRGYTF.

This clonotype was observed a few times. The chain's CDR3 is CSARTSGSSYEQYF. CDR3 sequence (DNA): TGCAGTGCTAGGACTAGCGGGAGCTCCTACGAGCAGTACTTC. This chain uses TRBV20-1 with TRBJ2-7; 12 bases agree with TRBD2. CDR1 and CDR2 from the germline V gene are DFQATT and SNEGSKA (reference sequence). The V and J ends lost 3 bases and 0 bases, in that order; junction bases with no gene match: 0. This CDR3 region has 14 residues.

The chain has TRBV7-2 and TRBJ2-3; possible D gene TRBD1, 6 bases. The CDR3 extends over 14 amino acids. Trimming took off 5 bases at V and 1 base at J, with 10 bases between the two ends. CDR1 is SGHTA, CDR2 FQGNSA, per germline. CDR3 DNA sequence: TGTGCCAGCAGCCGGGACATGGGCACAGATACGCAGTATTTT. Its protein product is CASSRDMGTDTQYF.

This clonotype has a handful of counts. This rearrangement joins TRBV28 to TRBJ2-3, with D possibly TRBD2 on 5 matching bases. Germline values: CDR1 MDHEN, CDR2 SYDVKM. Trimming stripped 7 bases from V and 2 bases from J, with 13 bases between. This CDR3 has 14 residues. CDR3 protein: CASKGLAVTDTQYF. In nucleotides, the CDR3 is TGTGCCAGCAAAGGACTGGCCGTCACAGATACGCAGTATTTT.

V and J are TRBV7-8 and TRBJ2-5; D is ambiguous. Germline CDR1 is SGHVS and CDR2 is FQNEAQ. The CDR3 sequence is 15 residues long. V was pared by 5 bases and J by 1 base, with 14 bases between. CDR3 loop: CASSPNTDPQETQYF. The CDR3 coding sequence is TGTGCCAGCAGCCCAAACACGGATCCCCAAGAGACCCAGTACTTC.

The chain combines TRBV6-5 with TRBJ1-1, with D hard to call. The CDR3 consists of 14 residues. CDR1 and CDR2 (germline): MNHEY, SVGAGI. Trimming left V 6 bases short and J 1 base short, with 12 bases between. CDR3 DNA sequence: TGTGCCAGCAGCCCTGCTATGTCGAACACTGAAGCTTTCTTT. Residues: CASSPAMSNTEAFF.

V gene TRBV29-1 combines with J gene TRBJ2-2; D may be TRBD2 (5 bases). Deletions cut 5 bases from V and 3 bases from J, with 7 bases between. This CDR3 is built from 12 residues. Germline loops: CDR1 SQVTM, CDR2 ANQGSEA. CDR3 sequence reads: CSVKDYTGELFF. In DNA form, the CDR3 reads TGCAGCGTTAAGGACTACACCGGGGAGCTGTTTTTT.

This chain joins TRBV24-1 and TRBJ2-1; D unclear. V lost 4 bases to trimming and J lost 0 bases, with 9 bases between them. The CDR3 runs to 15 residues. Germline V gene sequence: CDR1 KGHDR, CDR2 SFDVKD. The CDR3 here is CATSDRRSSYNEQFF. The CDR3 DNA sequence: TGTGCCACCAGTGACCGACGAAGCTCCTACAATGAGCAGTTCTTC.

The chain carries TRBV12-5 and TRBJ1-1, with D hard to call. V lost 0 bases and J 10 bases, leaving 9 bases between the germline ends. The CDR3 has 12 residues. The germline gives CDR1 LGHNT, CDR2 FRNRAP. DNA for the CDR3: TGTGCTAGTGGTTTGGTACCACGGGGAGCTTTCTTT. Protein: CASGLVPRGAFF.

This clonotype was seen a handful of times. The chain recombines TRBV20-1 with TRBJ1-1, with TRBD1 matching over 11 bases. J lost 4 bases, V lost 0 bases, and 10 bases had no gene match. In germline, CDR1 is DFQATT, CDR2 SNEGSKA (reference sequence). This CDR3 has 17 amino acids. The DNA of the CDR3 is TGCAGTGCTAGAGACTCGGGACAGGGGGTAGTTGGCACTGAAGCTTTCTTT. It specifies CSARDSGQGVVGTEAFF.

The rearrangement joins TRBV7-9 to TRBJ2-5; 11 bases are a match to TRBD2. CDR1 and CDR2 from the germline V gene are SEHNR and FQNEAQ (reference sequence). J gave up 3 bases and V 3 bases, and 0 bases lay outside the gene matches. The CDR3 is 14 amino acids. In DNA form, the CDR3 reads TGTGCCAGCAGCTTGGGACTAGCGGAAGAGACCCAGTACTTC. It specifies CASSLGLAEETQYF.

The V gene is TRBV9, the J gene TRBJ2-2, with a weak D call TRBD2 (6 bases). V lost 4 bases and J lost 1, with 8 bases in between. The CDR3 runs 14 residues. CDR1 SGDLS and CDR2 YYNGEE come from the germline V gene. Written as DNA, the CDR3 is TGTGCCAGCAGCCGTAGCGGGAACACCGGGGAGCTGTTTTTT. Its translation: CASSRSGNTGELFF.

The rearrangement links TRBV4-2 to TRBJ2-1; 8 bases match TRBD2. The CDR3 is made up of 17 amino acids. Germline lookup yields CDR1 LGHNA and CDR2 YNFKEQ. V lost 2 bases and J lost 4; bases outside the gene matches: 10. The CDR3 protein is CASSQLSGGRIYNEQFF. CDR3 coding DNA: TGTGCCAGCAGCCAACTTAGCGGCGGGAGGATATACAATGAGCAGTTCTTC.

The chain combines TRBV29-1 with TRBJ2-7, with 10 positions matching TRBD2. J was trimmed by 3 bases and V by 7 bases; bases with no gene match: 6. There are 13 residues in the CDR3. CDR1 and CDR2 from the germline V gene are SQVTM and ANQGSEA. CDR3 DNA sequence: TGCAGCGCCGGGACTAGCGCCAGCTACGAGCAGTACTTC. Translating it yields CSAGTSASYEQYF.

This clonotype was seen only a few times. J is TRBJ2-1 and V is TRBV6-2 or TRBV6-3; 7 bases match TRBD2. The CDR3 totals 13 residues. With 2 bases clipped from V and 9 bases from J, the junction kept 4 bases outside the gene matches. The germline V gene encodes CDR1 MNHEY and CDR2 SVGEGT. This CDR3 is CASSYAGVAEQFF. CDR3 DNA: TGTGCCAGCAGTTACGCGGGAGTGGCTGAGCAGTTCTTC.

In its sample, this clonotype was seen a few times. The chain couples TRBV20-1 to TRBJ2-1, with 8 bases lining up with TRBD1. The ends lost 7 bases at V and 5 bases at J; junction bases unmatched: 10. The germline gives CDR1 DFQATT, CDR2 SNEGSKA (reference sequence). The CDR3 spans 14 residues. CDR3 amino acids: CSVLGQGADNEQFF. The CDR3 coding sequence is TGCAGTGTCCTGGGGCAGGGGGCGGACAATGAGCAGTTCTTC.

This chain joins TRBV4-3 and TRBJ2-3; possibly TRBD1 for D (5 bases). The CDR3 loop spans 15 amino acids. V was shortened by 5 bases and J by 2 bases, with 14 bases between the two germline ends. Germline lookup yields CDR1 LGHNA and CDR2 YSLEER. The CDR3 nucleotides read TGCGCCAGCAGCTCTAGACAGTTACCCACAGATACGCAGTATTTT. Encoded protein: CASSSRQLPTDTQYF.

V usage is TRBV5-1 and J usage is TRBJ2-3; 11 nucleotides align to TRBD1. With 4 bases clipped from V and 5 bases from J, the junction kept 9 bases outside the gene matches. There are 16 residues in the CDR3. Looked up from germline, CDR1 is SGHRS and CDR2 is YFSETQ. CDR3 DNA sequence: TGCGCCAGCAGCCTAGGACAGGGGGCTTTTGTAGATACGCAGTATTTT. Translating gives CASSLGQGAFVDTQYF. The complete variable domain, with remaining parts taken from reference TRBV5-1 and TRBJ2-3, reads KAGVTQTPRYLIKTRGQQVTLSCSPISGHRSVSWYQQTPGQGLQFLFEYFSETQRNKGNFPGRFSGRQFSNSRSEMNVSTLELGDSALYLCASSLGQGAFVDTQYFGPGTRLTVL.

The table lists this clonotype with a few counts. The chain couples TRBV11-2 to TRBJ1-3; D is unclear. Germline assignment: CDR1 SGHAT and CDR2 FQNNGV. The CDR3 totals 14 residues. V lost 1 base and J 4 bases, leaving 8 bases between the germline ends. CDR3 in DNA: TGTGCCAGCAGCTTAGGAGGGAGAGGAAACACCATATATTTT. Encoded protein: CASSLGGRGNTIYF.

This clonotype has only a few counts. V usage is TRBV7-9 and J usage is TRBJ1-2; D gene uncertain. Germline assignment: CDR1 SEHNR and CDR2 FQNEAQ (reference sequence). V shed 3 bases and J shed 8 bases, with 13 bases lying between them. This CDR3 comprises 13 residues. The chain's CDR3 is CASSLGGGRGYTF. The CDR3 nucleotides are TGTGCCAGCAGCTTGGGCGGTGGAAGGGGCTACACCTTC.

This clonotype was observed a handful of times. The chain uses TRBV7-9 and TRBJ1-1; no firm D call. The CDR3 has 14 residues. Between the trimmed V and J ends, which lost 6 bases and 5 bases, there was a span of 16 bases. Germline V gene lookup returns CDR1 SEHNR and CDR2 FQNEAQ (reference sequence). The CDR3: CASRSREGGTEAFF. The CDR3, as DNA: TGTGCCAGCAGATCAAGGGAGGGTGGGACTGAAGCTTTCTTT. Complete variable domain (other parts from reference TRBV7-9 and TRBJ1-1): DTGVSQNPRHKITKRGQNVTFRCDPISEHNRLYWYRQTLGQGPEFLTYFQNEAQLEKSRLLSDRFSAERPKGSFSTLEIQRTEQGDSAMYLCASRSREGGTEAFFGQGTRLTVV.

The gene calls are TRBV11-2 and TRBJ2-3; D possibly corresponds to TRBD2 (6 bases). This CDR3 spans 13 amino acids. Germline V CDR1 and CDR2: SGHAT, FQNNGV. The ends were cut back, 2 bases at V and 9 bases at J, with 12 bases in the middle. The CDR3 nucleotides read TGTGCCAGCAGCTTAATAGCGGCCGACACGCAGTATTTT. Translated, it gives CASSLIAADTQYF. The full variable domain, rest sourced from reference TRBV11-2 and TRBJ2-3, is EAGVAQSPRYKIIEKRQSVAFWCNPISGHATLYWYQQILGQGPKLLIQFQNNGVVDDSQLPKDRFSAERLKGVDSTLKIQPAKLEDSAVYLCASSLIAADTQYFGPGTRLTVL.

V and J are TRBV12-3 or TRBV12-4 and TRBJ1-4; D is perhaps TRBD1 (6 bases). Trimming took 8 bases from V and 7 from J, leaving 17 bases between them. The length of the CDR3 is 14 residues. CDR3 sequence (DNA): TGTGCCAGCGTAGCCGGGACACGCCGTGAAAAACTGTTTTTT. The encoded protein is CASVAGTRREKLFF.

J is TRBJ1-5 and V is TRBV20-1; the D is unclear. The CDR3 is 13 amino acids. The germline CDR1 and CDR2 sequences are DFQATT and SNEGSKA (reference sequence). V lost 1 base and J 0 bases, leaving 4 bases between the germline ends. The CDR3 here is CSARVGSNQPQHF. CDR3 DNA: TGCAGTGCTAGAGTTGGTAGCAATCAGCCCCAGCATTTT.

The V call is TRBV7-9, the J call TRBJ1-6; weak D call: TRBD1 (5 bases). This CDR3 contains 14 residues. V lost 5 bases and J lost 10, with 15 bases in between. Germline V gene data show CDR1 as SEHNR and CDR2 as FQNEAQ (reference sequence). The CDR3: CASSGARGGSPLHF. CDR3 DNA: TGTGCCAGCAGCGGAGCAAGGGGTGGATCACCCCTCCACTTT. Full variable domain (outside the CDR3, taken from reference TRBV7-9 and TRBJ1-6): DTGVSQNPRHKITKRGQNVTFRCDPISEHNRLYWYRQTLGQGPEFLTYFQNEAQLEKSRLLSDRFSAERPKGSFSTLEIQRTEQGDSAMYLCASSGARGGSPLHFGNGTRLTVT.

This sequence joins TRBV29-1 and TRBJ2-3, with D tentatively TRBD2 (5 bases). In germline, CDR1 is SQVTM, CDR2 ANQGSEA. The CDR3 length is 14 residues. The V gene lost 5 bases and the J gene lost 0 bases, with 12 bases spanning the gap. The CDR3 nucleotides read TGCAGCGTTCCACGAGGGTCGAGCACAGATACGCAGTATTTT. Encoded protein: CSVPRGSSTDTQYF.

This rearrangement joins TRBV24-1 to TRBJ1-1; the D is unclear. CDR1 KGHDR and CDR2 SFDVKD come from the germline V gene. The CDR3 length is 13 residues. The V end was cut by 9 bases, the J end by 3 bases, with 13 bases between. CDR3 in amino acids: CATRGKRDTEAFF. The CDR3 DNA sequence: TGTGCCACCCGGGGTAAAAGGGACACTGAAGCTTTCTTT.

For this clonotype: The germline gene is not matched at one end of the junction; a read error may be the cause. The chain couples TRBV12-3 or TRBV12-4 to TRBJ2-1; 10 nucleotides agree with TRBD2. The CDR3 runs 15 residues. The CDR3 DNA sequence: TGTGCCAGCAGGTTAGCGGGAGGACCCTACAATGAGCAGTTCTTC. It specifies CASRLAGGPYNEQFF.

This clonotype was observed a few times. The J gene is TRBJ1-1, the V gene TRBV3-1; no reliable D call. The CDR3 loop spans 12 amino acids. Per the germline V gene, CDR1 is LGHDT and CDR2 is YNNKEL (reference sequence). V lost 8 bases, J lost 0 bases, and 7 bases lay in between. CDR3 in amino acids: CASAHLNTEAFF. The CDR3 DNA follows: TGTGCCAGCGCACACCTGAACACTGAAGCTTTCTTT.

V gene TRBV20-1 combines with J gene TRBJ2-4; the D is unclear. Germline-derived CDR1 and CDR2 are DFQATT and SNEGSKA (reference sequence). This CDR3 is 13 amino acids long. The ends were cut back, 2 bases at V and 5 bases at J, with 10 bases in the middle. The CDR3 reads CSARSVPENIQYF. The CDR3 DNA reads as TGCAGTGCTAGATCTGTTCCCGAAAACATTCAGTACTTC.